Below are 14 T cell receptor beta chains sequenced from a single sample in a study of T cells after yellow fever vaccination (dated by TCRdb to the late 2010s). This specimen's treatment or condition label, interpreted: live attenuated yellow fever vaccine strain. Receptor amplification or capture employed 5' RACE. Sequenced on an Illumina HiSeq 2500. Starting from the raw public reads, TCRdb applied fastp trimming at Q25, assembled clones with MiXCR and retained in-frame beta chains. For every CDR3 protein sequence, its rows merge into one entry that carries the most common genes and DNA. The sample table lists under 250,000 distinct CDR3 sequences, less than 9% of them with a count of one. Approximately 0.85% of the sample rests with the top ten. Sample: CD4+ T cells sorted from PBMCs, taken 15 days after the yellow fever booster vaccination. The source of these receptors is a man aged 25 to 40 who received the YFV17D yellow fever vaccine.

This clonotype came up many times. The chain combines TRBV9 with TRBJ2-7; 13 bases map to TRBD2. The V gene's germline CDR1 is SGDLS and CDR2 YYNGEE. This CDR3 has 15 amino acids. Trimming at V came to 3 bases and at J to 2 bases, leaving 2 bases not matched to a gene. CDR3 DNA: TGTGCCAGCAGCGCGGGACTAGCGGGACCCTACGAGCAGTACTTC. This encodes CASSAGLAGPYEQYF.

This clonotype occurred many times. The junction and the germline gene differ at one end; a read error may be behind it. V and J are TRBV23-1 and TRBJ2-1; 15 bases line up with TRBD2. TRBV23-1 qualifies as an ORF whose function is uncertain. The length of the CDR3 is 16 residues. DNA for the CDR3: TGCGCCAGCAGTCAATCGGGACTAGCGGGAGGCCCGTGTTCATACTTC. Amino acid sequence: CASSQSGLAGGPCSYF.

This rearrangement joins TRBV28 to TRBJ2-5; 8 bases line up with TRBD1. Germline CDR1 and CDR2: MDHEN and SYDVKM. The CDR3 sequence is 14 residues long. Unmatched junction bases numbered 11, after V lost 5 bases and J lost 9 bases. CDR3 nucleotide sequence: TGTGCCAGCAGTCTCCCCGGGACAGGAGGGTCCCAGTACTTC. It codes for CASSLPGTGGSQYF.

This clonotype was observed a handful of times. This chain uses TRBV4-3 with TRBJ2-1; the D gene is possibly TRBD1 (6 bases). CDR1 and CDR2 (germline): LGHNA, YSLEER. V dropped 4 bases and J dropped 9 bases, with 13 bases sitting between them. This CDR3 contains 13 residues. The chain's CDR3 is CASSPRTGIEQFF. The CDR3 coding sequence is TGCGCCAGCAGCCCCAGAACAGGGATTGAGCAGTTCTTC.

The genes are TRBV5-1 and TRBJ2-7; 13 bases match TRBD2. In germline, CDR1 is SGHRS, CDR2 YFSETQ. The length of the CDR3 is 15 residues. V shed 4 bases and J 7 bases; nucleotides not matched to a gene: 8. This CDR3 is CASSLGTSGIGEQYF. Here the CDR3 DNA reads TGCGCCAGCAGCCTGGGGACTAGCGGGATAGGGGAGCAGTACTTC.

This clonotype has only a few counts. The chain combines TRBV19 with TRBJ1-5; tentative D call: TRBD1 (6 bases). V was shortened by 6 bases and J by 1 base, with 10 bases between the two germline ends. The CDR3 totals 14 residues. CDR1 is LNHDA and CDR2 is SQIVND in the germline V gene (reference sequence). In DNA, the CDR3 is TGTGCCAGTAGACTAGGGGGGAGCAATCAGCCCCAGCATTTT. Residues: CASRLGGSNQPQHF. Full variable domain (missing parts from reference TRBV19 and TRBJ1-5): DGGITQSPKYLFRKEGQNVTLSCEQNLNHDAMYWYRQDPGQGLRLIYYSQIVNDFQKGDIAEGYSVSREKKESFPLTVTSAQKNPTAFYLCASRLGGSNQPQHFGDGTRLSIL.

In this sample, this clonotype turned up a few times. The gene calls are TRBV5-4 and TRBJ2-7; D may be TRBD1 (6 bases). This CDR3 comprises 14 residues. CDR1 is SGHNT, CDR2 YYREEE, per germline (reference sequence). The V end was cut by 3 bases, the J end by 3 bases, with 13 bases between. The CDR3 coding sequence is TGTGCCAGCAGCTCCAAGACAGGTAGCTACGAGCAGTACTTC. Amino acid sequence: CASSSKTGSYEQYF.

V is TRBV5-1 and J is TRBJ2-6; no definite D call. Germline V gene sequence: CDR1 SGHRS, CDR2 YFSETQ. This CDR3 has 11 residues. V was cut by 0 bases and J by 11 bases, with 3 bases left in between. The CDR3 spells CASSLEHVLTF. CDR3 bases: TGCGCCAGCAGCTTGGAACACGTCCTGACTTTC.

In its sample, this clonotype was seen many times. This chain links TRBV12-3 or TRBV12-4 with TRBJ1-1; 7 nucleotides agree with TRBD1. The V gene end was trimmed by 6 bases and the J gene end by 0 bases; junction bases not matched to a gene: 4. This CDR3 region has 14 residues. The CDR3 DNA reads TGTGCCAGCAGAGGGGGACAGATGAACACTGAAGCTTTCTTT. It is translated as CASRGGQMNTEAFF.

This clonotype turned up a few times. The chain links TRBV29-1 to TRBJ2-3; D remains unclear. There are 14 residues in the CDR3. Trimming took off 3 bases at V and 0 bases at J, with 10 bases between the two ends. The V gene's germline CDR1 is SQVTM and CDR2 ANQGSEA. The CDR3 sequence is CSVDAPFSTDTQYF. Written as DNA, the CDR3 is TGCAGCGTTGATGCCCCATTTAGCACAGATACGCAGTATTTT.

This clonotype has just a few counts. This chain joins TRBV6-5 and TRBJ1-5; D uncertain. The V gene's germline CDR1 is MNHEY and CDR2 SVGAGI. CDR3 length equals 15 residues. Trimming stripped 0 bases from V and 0 bases from J, with 6 bases between. The CDR3 nucleotides read TGTGCCAGCAGTTACTCGTGGGATAGCAATCAGCCCCAGCATTTT. This codes for CASSYSWDSNQPQHF.

This clonotype appeared many times. This rearrangement joins TRBV20-1 to TRBJ2-3, with 8 bases that match TRBD1. The CDR3 consists of 11 residues. CDR1 is DFQATT and CDR2 is SNEGSKA in the germline V gene (reference sequence). This CDR3 is CSRGRTDTQYF. CDR3 in DNA: TGCAGCAGGGGGCGCACAGATACGCAGTATTTT.

This clonotype was counted many times. The chain carries TRBV18 and TRBJ2-7; weak D call: TRBD2 (5 bases). The V and J ends lost 3 bases and 4 bases respectively, with 16 bases between them. CDR3 size: 15 residues. CDR1 is KGHSH, CDR2 LQKENI, per germline. The CDR3 region is CASSPLGGLKYEQYF. The CDR3 nucleotides are TGTGCCAGCTCACCCCTCGGCGGGCTCAAGTACGAGCAGTACTTC.

This clonotype occurred a few times. This chain connects TRBV10-3 to TRBJ2-3; D call uncertain. The CDR3 runs 14 residues. V was clipped by 2 bases and J by 3 bases, with 9 bases between them. Germline V gene sequence: CDR1 ENHRY, CDR2 SYGVKD. The CDR3 is CAISELEGTDTQYF. As DNA, the CDR3 is TGTGCCATCAGTGAGCTCGAAGGGACAGATACGCAGTATTTT.